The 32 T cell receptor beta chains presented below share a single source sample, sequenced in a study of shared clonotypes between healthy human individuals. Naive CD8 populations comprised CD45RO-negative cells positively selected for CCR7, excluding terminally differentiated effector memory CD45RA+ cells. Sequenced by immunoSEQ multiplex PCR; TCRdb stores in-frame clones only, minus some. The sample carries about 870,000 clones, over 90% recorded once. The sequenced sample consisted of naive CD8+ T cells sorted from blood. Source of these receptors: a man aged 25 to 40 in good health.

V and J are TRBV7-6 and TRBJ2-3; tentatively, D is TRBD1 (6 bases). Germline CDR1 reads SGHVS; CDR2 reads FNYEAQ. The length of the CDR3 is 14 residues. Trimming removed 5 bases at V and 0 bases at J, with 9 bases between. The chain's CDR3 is CASSHGQSTDTQYF. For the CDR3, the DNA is TGTGCCAGCAGCCACGGACAGAGCACAGATACGCAGTATTTT.

CDR3 region: CASSLVRPGDEQFF. The CDR3 coding sequence is TGTGCCAGCAGCTTAGTTCGTCCCGGCGACGAGCAGTTCTTC. V usage is TRBV7-9 and J usage is TRBJ2-1; D ambiguous. Trimming stripped 1 base from V and 10 bases from J, with 14 bases between. The CDR3 is 14 residues long. Germline values: CDR1 SEHNR, CDR2 FQNEAQ (reference sequence).

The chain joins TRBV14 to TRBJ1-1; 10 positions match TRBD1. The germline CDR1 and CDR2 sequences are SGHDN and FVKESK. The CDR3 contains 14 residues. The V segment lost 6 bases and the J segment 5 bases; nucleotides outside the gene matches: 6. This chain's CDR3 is CASSQTGGWTEAFF. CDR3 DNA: TGTGCCAGCAGTCAGACAGGGGGCTGGACTGAAGCTTTCTTT.

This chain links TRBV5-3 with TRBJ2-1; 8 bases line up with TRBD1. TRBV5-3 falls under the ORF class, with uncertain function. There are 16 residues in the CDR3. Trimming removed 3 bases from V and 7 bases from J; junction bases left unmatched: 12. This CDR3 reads CARSSGQGGPINEQFF. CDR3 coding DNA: TGTGCCAGAAGCTCCGGACAGGGAGGTCCCATTAATGAGCAGTTCTTC.

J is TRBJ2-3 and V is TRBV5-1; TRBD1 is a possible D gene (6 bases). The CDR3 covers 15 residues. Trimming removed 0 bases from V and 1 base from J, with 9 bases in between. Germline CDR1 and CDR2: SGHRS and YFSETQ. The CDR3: CASSLVPGGTDTQYF. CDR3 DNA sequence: TGCGCCAGCAGCTTGGTGCCAGGGGGCACAGATACGCAGTATTTT.

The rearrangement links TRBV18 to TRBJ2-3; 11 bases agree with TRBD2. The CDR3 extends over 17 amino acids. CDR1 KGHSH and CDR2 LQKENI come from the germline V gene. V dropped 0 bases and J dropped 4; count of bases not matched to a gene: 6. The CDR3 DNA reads TGTGCCAGCTCACCACCGCTACTAGCGGGAGTCCCAGATACGCAGTATTTT. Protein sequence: CASSPPLLAGVPDTQYF. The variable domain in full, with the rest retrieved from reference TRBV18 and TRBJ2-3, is NAGVMQNPRHLVRRRGQEARLRCSPMKGHSHVYWYRQLPEEGLKFMVYLQKENIIDESGMPKERFSAEFPKEGPSILRIQQVVRGDSAAYFCASSPPLLAGVPDTQYFGPGTRLTVL.

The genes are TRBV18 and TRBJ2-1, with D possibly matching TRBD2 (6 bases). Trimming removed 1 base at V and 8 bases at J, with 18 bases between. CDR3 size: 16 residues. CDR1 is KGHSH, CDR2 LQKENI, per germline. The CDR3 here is CASSPRVGGNWDEQFF. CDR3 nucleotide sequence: TGTGCCAGCTCACCACGGGTGGGAGGAAATTGGGATGAGCAGTTCTTC.

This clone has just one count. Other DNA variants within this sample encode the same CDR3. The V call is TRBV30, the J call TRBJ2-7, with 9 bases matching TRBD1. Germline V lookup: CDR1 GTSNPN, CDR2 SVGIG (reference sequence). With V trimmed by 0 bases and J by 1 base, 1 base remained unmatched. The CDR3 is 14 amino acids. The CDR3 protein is CAWSVGTGSYEQYF. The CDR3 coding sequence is TGTGCCTGGAGTGTAGGGACAGGGTCCTACGAGCAGTACTTC.

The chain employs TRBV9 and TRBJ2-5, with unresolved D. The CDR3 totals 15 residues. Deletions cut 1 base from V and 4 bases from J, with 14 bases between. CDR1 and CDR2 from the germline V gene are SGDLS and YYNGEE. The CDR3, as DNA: TGTGCCAGCAGCGTACTGGACGGACCACCAGAGACCCAGTACTTC. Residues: CASSVLDGPPETQYF.

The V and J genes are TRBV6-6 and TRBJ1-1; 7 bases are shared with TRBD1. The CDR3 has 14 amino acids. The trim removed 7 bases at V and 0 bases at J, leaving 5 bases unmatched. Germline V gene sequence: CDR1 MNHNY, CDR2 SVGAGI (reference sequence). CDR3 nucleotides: TGTGCCAGCACTTCCGACAGGGTGAACACTGAAGCTTTCTTT. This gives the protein CASTSDRVNTEAFF.

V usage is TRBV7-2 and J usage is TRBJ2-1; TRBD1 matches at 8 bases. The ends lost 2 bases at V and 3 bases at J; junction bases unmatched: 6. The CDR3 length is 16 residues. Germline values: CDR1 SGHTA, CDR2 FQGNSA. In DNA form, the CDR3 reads TGTGCCAGCAGCTTAATTGTACAGGGGGACTACAATGAGCAGTTCTTC. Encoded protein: CASSLIVQGDYNEQFF. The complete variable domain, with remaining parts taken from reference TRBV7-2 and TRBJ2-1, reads GAGVSQSPSNKVTEKGKDVELRCDPISGHTALYWYRQSLGQGLEFLIYFQGNSAPDKSGLPSDRFSAERTGGSVSTLTIQRTQQEDSAVYLCASSLIVQGDYNEQFFGPGTRLTVL.

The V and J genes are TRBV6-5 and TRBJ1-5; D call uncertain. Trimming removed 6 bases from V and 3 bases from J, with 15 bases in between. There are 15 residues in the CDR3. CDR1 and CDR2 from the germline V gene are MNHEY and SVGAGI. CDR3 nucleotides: TGTGCCAGCAGCCGCTCCGTGAGGAACAATCAGCCCCAGCATTTT. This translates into CASSRSVRNNQPQHF.

The CDR3 region has the DNA TGCAGCGTTGGACCGACAGGCCCTGGGGAGCTGTTTTTT. Translated, it gives CSVGPTGPGELFF. This chain connects TRBV29-1 to TRBJ2-2; maybe TRBD1 (6 bases). V lost 4 bases to trimming and J lost 8 bases, with 14 bases between them. The CDR3 spans 13 residues. Germline CDR1 SQVTM, CDR2 ANQGSEA.

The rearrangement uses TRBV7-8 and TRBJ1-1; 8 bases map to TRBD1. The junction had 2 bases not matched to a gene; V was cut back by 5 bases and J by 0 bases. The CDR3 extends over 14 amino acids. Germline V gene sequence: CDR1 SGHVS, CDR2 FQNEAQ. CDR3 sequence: CASSMGQVNTEAFF. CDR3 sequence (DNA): TGTGCCAGCAGCATGGGACAGGTGAACACTGAAGCTTTCTTT. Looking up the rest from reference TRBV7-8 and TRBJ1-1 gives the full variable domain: GAGVSQSPRYKVAKRGQDVALRCDPISGHVSLFWYQQALGQGPEFLTYFQNEAQLDKSGLPSDRFFAERPEGSVSTLKIQRTQQEDSAVYLCASSMGQVNTEAFFGQGTRLTVV.

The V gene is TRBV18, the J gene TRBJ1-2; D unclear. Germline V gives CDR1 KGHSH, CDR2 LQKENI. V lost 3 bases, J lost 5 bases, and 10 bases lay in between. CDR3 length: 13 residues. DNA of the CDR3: TGTGCCAGCTCACCCCCGAACTTGTATGGCTACACCTTC. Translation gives CASSPPNLYGYTF.

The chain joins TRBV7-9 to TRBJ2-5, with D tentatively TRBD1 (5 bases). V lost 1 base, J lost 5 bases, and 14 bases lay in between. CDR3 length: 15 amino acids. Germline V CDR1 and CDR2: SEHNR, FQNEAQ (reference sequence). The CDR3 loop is CASSLGALRVETQYF. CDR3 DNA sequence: TGTGCCAGCAGCTTAGGGGCGCTCAGGGTGGAGACCCAGTACTTC.

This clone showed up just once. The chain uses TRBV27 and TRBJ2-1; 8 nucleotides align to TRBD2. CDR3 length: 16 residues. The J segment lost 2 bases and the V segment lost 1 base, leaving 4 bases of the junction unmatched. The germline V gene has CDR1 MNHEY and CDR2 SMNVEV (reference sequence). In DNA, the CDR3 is TGTGCCAGCAGTTTATTGTCGGGACTAGCCTACAATGAGCAGTTCTTC. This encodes CASSLLSGLAYNEQFF.

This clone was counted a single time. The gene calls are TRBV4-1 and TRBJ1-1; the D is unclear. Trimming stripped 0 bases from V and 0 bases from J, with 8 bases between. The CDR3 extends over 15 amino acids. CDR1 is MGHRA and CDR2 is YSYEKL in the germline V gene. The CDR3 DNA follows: TGCGCCAGCAGCCAAGAAAGACACCTGAACACTGAAGCTTTCTTT. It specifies CASSQERHLNTEAFF.

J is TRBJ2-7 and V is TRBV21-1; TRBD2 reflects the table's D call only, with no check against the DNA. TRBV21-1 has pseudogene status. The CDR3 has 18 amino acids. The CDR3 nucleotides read TGTGCCAGCAGCAGAACTCTAGGACTAGAATTAGCCCTCTACGAGCAGTACTTC. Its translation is CASSRTLGLELALYEQYF.

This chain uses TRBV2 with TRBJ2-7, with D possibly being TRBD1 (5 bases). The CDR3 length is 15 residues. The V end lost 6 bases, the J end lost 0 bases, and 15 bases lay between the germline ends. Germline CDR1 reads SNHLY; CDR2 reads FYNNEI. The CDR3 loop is CASSDQQASSYEQYF. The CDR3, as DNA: TGTGCCAGCAGCGACCAACAGGCAAGCTCCTACGAGCAGTACTTC. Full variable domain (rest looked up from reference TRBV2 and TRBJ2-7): EPEVTQTPSHQVTQMGQEVILRCVPISNHLYFYWYRQILGQKVEFLVSFYNNEISEKSEIFDDQFSVERPDGSNFTLKIRSTKLEDSAMYFCASSDQQASSYEQYFGPGTRLTVT.

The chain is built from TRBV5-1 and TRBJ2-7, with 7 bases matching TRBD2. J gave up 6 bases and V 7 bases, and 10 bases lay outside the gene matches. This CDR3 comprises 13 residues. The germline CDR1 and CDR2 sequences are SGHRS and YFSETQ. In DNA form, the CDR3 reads TGCGCCAGCGCCCTATATAGCGGGTTCGAGCAGTACTTC. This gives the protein CASALYSGFEQYF.

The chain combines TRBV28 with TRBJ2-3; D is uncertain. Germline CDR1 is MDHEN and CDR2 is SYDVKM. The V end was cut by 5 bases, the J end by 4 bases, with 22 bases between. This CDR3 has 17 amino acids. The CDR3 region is CASSTPGPWGGSDTQYF. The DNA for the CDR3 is TGTGCCAGCAGTACCCCCGGGCCCTGGGGTGGGTCAGATACGCAGTATTTT.

The DNA for the CDR3 is TGTGCCAGCAGCGAAAAACAGGGATCCCAATCTAATGAGCAGTTCTTC. It translates to CASSEKQGSQSNEQFF. The V gene is TRBV9, the J gene TRBJ2-1; a weak D match, TRBD1 (6 bases). Germline V gene data show CDR1 as SGDLS and CDR2 as YYNGEE. CDR3 size: 16 residues. Trimming pared 3 bases from V and 7 bases from J, leaving 20 bases between.

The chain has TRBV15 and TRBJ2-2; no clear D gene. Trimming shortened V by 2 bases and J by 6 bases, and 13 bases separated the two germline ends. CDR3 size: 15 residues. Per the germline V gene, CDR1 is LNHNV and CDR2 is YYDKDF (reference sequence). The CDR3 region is CATSRPIKLSGELFF. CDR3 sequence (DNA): TGTGCCACCAGCAGACCCATAAAACTGTCCGGGGAGCTGTTTTTT.

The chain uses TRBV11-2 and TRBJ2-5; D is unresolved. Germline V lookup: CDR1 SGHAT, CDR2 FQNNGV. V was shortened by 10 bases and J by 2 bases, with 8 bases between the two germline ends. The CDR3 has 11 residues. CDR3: CATTSQETQYF. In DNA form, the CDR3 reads TGTGCCACGACGTCGCAAGAGACCCAGTACTTC.

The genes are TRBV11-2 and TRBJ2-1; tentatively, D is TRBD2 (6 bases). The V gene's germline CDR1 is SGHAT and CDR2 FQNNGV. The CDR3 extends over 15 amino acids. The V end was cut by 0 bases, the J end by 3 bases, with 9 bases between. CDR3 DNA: TGTGCCAGCAGCTTAGAGGCGGGAATCTACAATGAGCAGTTCTTC. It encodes CASSLEAGIYNEQFF.

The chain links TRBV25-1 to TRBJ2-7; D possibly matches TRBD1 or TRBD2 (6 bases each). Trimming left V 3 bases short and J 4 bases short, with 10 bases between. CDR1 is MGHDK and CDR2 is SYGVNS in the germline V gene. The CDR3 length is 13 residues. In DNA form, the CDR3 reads TGTGCCAGCAGTGAGGGGGCGGGGTACGAGCAGTACTTC. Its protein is CASSEGAGYEQYF.

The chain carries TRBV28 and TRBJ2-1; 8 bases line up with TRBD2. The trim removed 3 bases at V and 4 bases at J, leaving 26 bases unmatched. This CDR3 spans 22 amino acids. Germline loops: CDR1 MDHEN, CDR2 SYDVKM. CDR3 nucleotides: TGTGCCAGCAGTTTTACCACGGGGAGAGCGGGAGAGACGAAGGAGTTTTACAATGAGCAGTTCTTC. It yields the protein CASSFTTGRAGETKEFYNEQFF.

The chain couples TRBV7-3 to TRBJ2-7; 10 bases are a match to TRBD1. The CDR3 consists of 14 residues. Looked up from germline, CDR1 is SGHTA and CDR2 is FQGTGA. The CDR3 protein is CASSPADRGGEQYF. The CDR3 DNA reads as TGTGCTTCCAGCCCAGCGGACAGGGGGGGCGAGCAGTACTTC.

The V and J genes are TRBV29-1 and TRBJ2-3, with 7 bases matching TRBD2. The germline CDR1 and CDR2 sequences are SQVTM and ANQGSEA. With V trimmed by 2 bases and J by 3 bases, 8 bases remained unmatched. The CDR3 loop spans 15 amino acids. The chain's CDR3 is CSVEREGGRTDTQYF. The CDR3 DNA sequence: TGCAGCGTTGAAAGGGAGGGAGGACGAACAGATACGCAGTATTTT.

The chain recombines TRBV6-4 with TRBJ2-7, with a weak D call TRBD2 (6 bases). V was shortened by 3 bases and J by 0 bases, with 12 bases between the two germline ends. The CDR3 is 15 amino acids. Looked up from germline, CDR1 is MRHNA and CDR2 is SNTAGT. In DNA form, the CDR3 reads TGTGCCAGCAGTGAAACGGGGGATGTCTCCTACGAGCAGTACTTC. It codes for CASSETGDVSYEQYF.

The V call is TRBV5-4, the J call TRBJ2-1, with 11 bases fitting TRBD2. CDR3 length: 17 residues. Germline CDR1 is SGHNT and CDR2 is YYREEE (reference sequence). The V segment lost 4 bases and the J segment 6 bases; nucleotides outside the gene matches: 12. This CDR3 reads CASSPRQGLAAPNEQFF. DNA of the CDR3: TGTGCCAGCAGCCCTCGACAGGGACTAGCGGCTCCCAATGAGCAGTTCTTC.